This T cell receptor beta chain was retrieved from a study of blood T cells in healthy people across ages. Study-level findings and limits: With naive T cell percentage, TCR beta diversity showed a strong correlation.

This CDR3 comprises 14 residues. The V gene end was trimmed by 5 bases and the J gene end by 10 bases; junction bases not matched to a gene: 10. Looked up from germline, CDR1 is SGHAT and CDR2 is FQDESV (reference sequence). It was with a sample-barcoded 5' primer and a J-beta primer mix that a second PCR of about 7 to 12 cycles was run. Every cDNA was tagged by a template-switch adaptor with 12 random nucleotides. TCRdb fed the 5' RACE reads into MiXCR, producing one record per CDR3 protein. The sample shows around 1,900,000 distinct CDR3 sequences, roughly 43% of them seen only once. As concerns this clonotype: What it binds is unknown.

The clonotype comes from a human donor in good health. Sequencing was carried out using blood. The J gene is TRBJ2-1, the V gene TRBV11-1; TRBD2 aligns across 8 bases. The CDR3 loop reads CASSPGLASAEQFF. The CDR3 region has the DNA TGTGCCAGCAGCCCAGGACTAGCCTCCGCCGAGCAGTTCTTC.